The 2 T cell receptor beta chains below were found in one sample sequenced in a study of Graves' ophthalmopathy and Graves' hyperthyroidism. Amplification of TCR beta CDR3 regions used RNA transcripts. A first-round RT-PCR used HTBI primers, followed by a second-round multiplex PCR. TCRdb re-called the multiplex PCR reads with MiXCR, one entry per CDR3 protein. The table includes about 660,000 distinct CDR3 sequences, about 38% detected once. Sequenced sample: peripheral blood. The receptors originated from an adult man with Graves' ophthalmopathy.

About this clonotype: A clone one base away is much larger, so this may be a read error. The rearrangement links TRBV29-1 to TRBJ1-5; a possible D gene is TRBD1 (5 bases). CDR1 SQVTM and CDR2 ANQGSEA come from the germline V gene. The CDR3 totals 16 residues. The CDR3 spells CSASLTESLLDRPQHF. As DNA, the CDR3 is TGCAGTGCTAGTCTGACAGAGAGCCTGTTGGATCGGCCCCAGCATTTT.

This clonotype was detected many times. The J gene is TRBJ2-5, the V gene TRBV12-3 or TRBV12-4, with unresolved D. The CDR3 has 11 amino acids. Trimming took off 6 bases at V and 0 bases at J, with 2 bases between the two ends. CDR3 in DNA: TGTGCCAGCAGAAACCAAGAGACCCAGTACTTC. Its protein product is CASRNQETQYF.